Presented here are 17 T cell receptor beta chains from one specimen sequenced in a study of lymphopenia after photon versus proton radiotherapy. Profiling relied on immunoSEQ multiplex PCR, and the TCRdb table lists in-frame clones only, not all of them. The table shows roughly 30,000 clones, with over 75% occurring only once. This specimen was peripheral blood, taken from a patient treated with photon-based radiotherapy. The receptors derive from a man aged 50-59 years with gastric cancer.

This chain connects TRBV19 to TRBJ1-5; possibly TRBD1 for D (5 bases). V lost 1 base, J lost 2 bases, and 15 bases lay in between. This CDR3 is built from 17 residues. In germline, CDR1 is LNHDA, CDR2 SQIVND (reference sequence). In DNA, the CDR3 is TGTGCCAGTAGTATAGCTTCAGGGAACCTAGGCAATCAGCCCCAGCATTTT. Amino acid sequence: CASSIASGNLGNQPQHF.

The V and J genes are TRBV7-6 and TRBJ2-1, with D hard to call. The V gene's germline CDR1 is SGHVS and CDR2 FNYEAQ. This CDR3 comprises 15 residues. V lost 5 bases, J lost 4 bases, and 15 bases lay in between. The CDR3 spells CASSPRAGVYNEQFF. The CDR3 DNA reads TGTGCCAGCAGCCCTAGGGCAGGAGTTTACAATGAGCAGTTCTTC.

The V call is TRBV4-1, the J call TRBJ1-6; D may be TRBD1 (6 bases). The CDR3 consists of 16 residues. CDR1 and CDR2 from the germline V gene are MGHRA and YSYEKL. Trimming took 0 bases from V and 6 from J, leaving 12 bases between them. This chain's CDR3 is CASSQDRGSLNSPLHF. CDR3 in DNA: TGCGCCAGCAGCCAAGACAGGGGTTCGCTTAATTCACCCCTCCACTTT.

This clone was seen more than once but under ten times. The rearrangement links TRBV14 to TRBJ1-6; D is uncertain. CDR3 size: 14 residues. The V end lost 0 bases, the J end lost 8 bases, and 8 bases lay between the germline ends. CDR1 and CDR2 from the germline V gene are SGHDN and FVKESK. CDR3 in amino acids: CASSQDMRYSPLHF. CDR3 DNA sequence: TGTGCCAGCAGCCAAGATATGAGATATTCACCCCTCCACTTT.

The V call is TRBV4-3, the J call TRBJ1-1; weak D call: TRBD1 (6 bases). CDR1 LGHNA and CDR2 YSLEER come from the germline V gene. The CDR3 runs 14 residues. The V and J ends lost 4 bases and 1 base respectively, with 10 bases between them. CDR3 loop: CASSRTDTNTEAFF. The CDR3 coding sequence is TGCGCCAGCAGCCGGACAGATACGAACACTGAAGCTTTCTTT.

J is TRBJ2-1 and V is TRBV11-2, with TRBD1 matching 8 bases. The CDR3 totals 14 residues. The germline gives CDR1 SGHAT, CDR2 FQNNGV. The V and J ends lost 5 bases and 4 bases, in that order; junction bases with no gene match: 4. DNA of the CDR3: TGTGCCAGCAGCCTGACAGGGGCTTACAATGAGCAGTTCTTC. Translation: CASSLTGAYNEQFF.

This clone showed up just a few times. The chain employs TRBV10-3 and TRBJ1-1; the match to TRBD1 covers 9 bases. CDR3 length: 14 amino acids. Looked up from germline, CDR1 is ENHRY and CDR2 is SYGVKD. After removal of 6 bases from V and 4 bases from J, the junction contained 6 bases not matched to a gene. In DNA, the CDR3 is TGTGCCATCAGGGCCAGACAGGGGGGCACTGAAGCTTTCTTT. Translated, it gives CAIRARQGGTEAFF.

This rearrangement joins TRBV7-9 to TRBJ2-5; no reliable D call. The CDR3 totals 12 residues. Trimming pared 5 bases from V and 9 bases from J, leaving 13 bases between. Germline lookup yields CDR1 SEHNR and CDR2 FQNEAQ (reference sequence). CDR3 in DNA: TGTGCCAGCAGCCCGACCGTCGCGGCCCAGTACTTC. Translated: CASSPTVAAQYF.

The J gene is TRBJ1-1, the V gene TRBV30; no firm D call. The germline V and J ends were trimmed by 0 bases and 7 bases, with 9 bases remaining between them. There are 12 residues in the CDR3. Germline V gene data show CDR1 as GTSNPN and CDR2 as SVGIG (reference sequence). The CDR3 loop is CAWSVNEIEAFF. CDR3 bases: TGTGCCTGGAGTGTAAATGAGATTGAAGCTTTCTTT.

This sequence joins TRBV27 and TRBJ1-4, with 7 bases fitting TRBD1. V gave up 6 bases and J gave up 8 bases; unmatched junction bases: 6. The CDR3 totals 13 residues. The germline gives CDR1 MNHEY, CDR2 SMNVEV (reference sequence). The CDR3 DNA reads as TGTGCCAGCAGCAGACAGGGTGAGGAAAAACTGTTTTTT. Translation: CASSRQGEEKLFF.

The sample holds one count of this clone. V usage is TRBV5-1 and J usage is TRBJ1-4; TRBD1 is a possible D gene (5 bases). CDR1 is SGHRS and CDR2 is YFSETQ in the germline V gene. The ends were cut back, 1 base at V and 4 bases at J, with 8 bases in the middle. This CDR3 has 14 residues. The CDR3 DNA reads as TGCGCCAGCAGCTTGCGGGGCCTTAATGAAAAACTGTTTTTT. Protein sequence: CASSLRGLNEKLFF.

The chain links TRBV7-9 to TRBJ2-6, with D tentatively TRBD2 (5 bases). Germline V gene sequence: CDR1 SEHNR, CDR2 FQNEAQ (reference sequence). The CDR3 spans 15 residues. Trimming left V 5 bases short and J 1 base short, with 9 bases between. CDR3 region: CASSPGVSGANVLTF. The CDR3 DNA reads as TGTGCCAGCAGCCCCGGGGTTTCTGGGGCCAACGTCCTGACTTTC.

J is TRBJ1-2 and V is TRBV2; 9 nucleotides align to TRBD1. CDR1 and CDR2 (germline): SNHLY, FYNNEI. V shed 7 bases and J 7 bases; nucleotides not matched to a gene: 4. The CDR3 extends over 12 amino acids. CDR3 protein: CASTSDRGGYTF. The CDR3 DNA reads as TGTGCCAGCACCTCGGACAGGGGTGGCTACACCTTC.

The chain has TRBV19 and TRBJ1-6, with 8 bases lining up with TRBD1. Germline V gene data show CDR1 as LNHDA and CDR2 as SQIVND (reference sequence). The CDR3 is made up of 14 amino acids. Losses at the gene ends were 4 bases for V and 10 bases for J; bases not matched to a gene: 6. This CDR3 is CASSTDRGGSPLHF. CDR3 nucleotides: TGTGCCAGTAGTACAGACAGGGGAGGGTCACCCCTCCACTTT.

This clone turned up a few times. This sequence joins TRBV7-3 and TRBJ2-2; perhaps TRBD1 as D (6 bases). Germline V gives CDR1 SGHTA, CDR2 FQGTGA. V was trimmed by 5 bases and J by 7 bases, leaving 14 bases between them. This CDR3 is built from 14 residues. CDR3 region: CASSATGFGGELFF. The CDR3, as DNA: TGTGCCAGCAGCGCTACAGGGTTCGGCGGGGAGCTGTTTTTT. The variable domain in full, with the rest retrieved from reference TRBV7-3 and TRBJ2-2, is GAGVSQTPSNKVTEKGKYVELRCDPISGHTALYWYRQSLGQGPEFLIYFQGTGAADDSGLPNDRFFAVRPEGSVSTLKIQRTERGDSAVYLCASSATGFGGELFFGEGSRLTVL.

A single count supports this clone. The CDR3 protein is CAWSKGAEAFF. DNA for the CDR3: TGTGCCTGGAGCAAAGGGGCTGAAGCTTTCTTT. The rearrangement uses TRBV30 and TRBJ1-1, with D perhaps matching TRBD1 (5 bases). With 3 bases removed from V and 6 bases from J, the gap between germline ends came to 8 bases. This CDR3 has 11 residues. CDR1 is GTSNPN and CDR2 is SVGIG in the germline V gene (reference sequence).

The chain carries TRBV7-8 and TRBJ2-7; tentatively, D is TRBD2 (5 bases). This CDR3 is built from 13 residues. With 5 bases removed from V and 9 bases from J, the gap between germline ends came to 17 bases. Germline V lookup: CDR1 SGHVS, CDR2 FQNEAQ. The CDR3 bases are TGTGCCAGCAGCATAGACCCGAAAGCGGCGCAGTACGTC. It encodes CASSIDPKAAQYV.